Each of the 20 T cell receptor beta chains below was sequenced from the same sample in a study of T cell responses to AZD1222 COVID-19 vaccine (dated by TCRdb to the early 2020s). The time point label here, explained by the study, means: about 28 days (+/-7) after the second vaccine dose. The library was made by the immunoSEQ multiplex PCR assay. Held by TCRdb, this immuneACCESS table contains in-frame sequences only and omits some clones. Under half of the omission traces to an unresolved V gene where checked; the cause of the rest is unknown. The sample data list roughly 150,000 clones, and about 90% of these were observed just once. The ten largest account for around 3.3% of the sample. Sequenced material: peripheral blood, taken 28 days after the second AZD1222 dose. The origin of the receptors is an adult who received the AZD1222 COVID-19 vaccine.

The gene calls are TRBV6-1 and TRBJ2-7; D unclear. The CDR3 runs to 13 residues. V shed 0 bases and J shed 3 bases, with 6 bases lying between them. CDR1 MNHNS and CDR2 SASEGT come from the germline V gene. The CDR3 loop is CASSEAFSYEQYF. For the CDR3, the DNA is TGTGCCAGCAGTGAAGCATTTAGCTACGAGCAGTACTTC.

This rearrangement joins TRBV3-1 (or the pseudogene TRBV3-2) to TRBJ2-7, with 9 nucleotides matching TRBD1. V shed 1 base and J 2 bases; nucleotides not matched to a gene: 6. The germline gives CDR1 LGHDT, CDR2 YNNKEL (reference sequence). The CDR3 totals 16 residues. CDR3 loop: CASSQAGQGTAYEQYF. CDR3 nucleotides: TGTGCCAGCAGCCAAGCCGGACAGGGGACGGCCTACGAGCAGTACTTC.

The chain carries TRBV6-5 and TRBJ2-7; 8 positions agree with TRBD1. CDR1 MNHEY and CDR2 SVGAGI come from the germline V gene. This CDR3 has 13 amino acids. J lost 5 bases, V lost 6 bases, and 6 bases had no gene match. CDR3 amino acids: CASRTRGLHEQYF. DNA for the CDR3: TGTGCCAGCAGGACCAGGGGGCTCCACGAGCAGTACTTC.

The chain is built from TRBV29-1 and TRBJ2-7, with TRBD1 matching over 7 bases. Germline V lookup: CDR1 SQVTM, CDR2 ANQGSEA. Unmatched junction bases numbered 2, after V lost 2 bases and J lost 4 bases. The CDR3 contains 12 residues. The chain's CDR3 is CSVEQGVYEQYF. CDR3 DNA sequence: TGCAGCGTTGAACAGGGGGTTTACGAGCAGTACTTC.

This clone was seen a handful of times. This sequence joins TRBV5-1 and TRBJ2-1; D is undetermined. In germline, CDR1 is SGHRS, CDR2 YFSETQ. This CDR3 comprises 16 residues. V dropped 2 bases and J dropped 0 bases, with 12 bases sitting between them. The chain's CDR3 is CASSLEQASSYNEQFF. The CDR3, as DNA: TGCGCCAGCAGCTTAGAACAAGCAAGCTCCTACAATGAGCAGTTCTTC.

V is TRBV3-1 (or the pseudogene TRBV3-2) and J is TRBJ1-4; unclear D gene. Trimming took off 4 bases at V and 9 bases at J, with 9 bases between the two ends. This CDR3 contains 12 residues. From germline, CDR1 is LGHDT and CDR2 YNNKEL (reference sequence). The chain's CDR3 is CASSRIGKKLFF. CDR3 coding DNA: TGTGCCAGCAGCCGGATAGGGAAAAAACTGTTTTTT.

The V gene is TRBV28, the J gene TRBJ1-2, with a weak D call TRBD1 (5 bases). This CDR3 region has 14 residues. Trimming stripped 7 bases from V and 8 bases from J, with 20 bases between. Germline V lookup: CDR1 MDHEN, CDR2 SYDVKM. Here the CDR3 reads CASNLGTAPTGYTF. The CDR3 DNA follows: TGTGCCAGCAACCTAGGGACTGCTCCTACGGGCTACACCTTC.

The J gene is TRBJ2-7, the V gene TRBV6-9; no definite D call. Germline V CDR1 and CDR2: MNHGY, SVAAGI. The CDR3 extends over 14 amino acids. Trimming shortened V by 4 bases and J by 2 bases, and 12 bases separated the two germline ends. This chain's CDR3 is CASSSTAAPYEQYF. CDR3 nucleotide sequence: TGTGCCAGCAGTTCGACGGCGGCACCCTACGAGCAGTACTTC.

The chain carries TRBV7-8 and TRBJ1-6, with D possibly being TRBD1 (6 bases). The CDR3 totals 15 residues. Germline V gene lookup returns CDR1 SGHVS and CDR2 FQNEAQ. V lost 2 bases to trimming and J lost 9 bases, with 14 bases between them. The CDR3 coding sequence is TGTGCCAGCAGCTTAAGTGGGACATACGGTTCACCCCTCCACTTT. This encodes CASSLSGTYGSPLHF. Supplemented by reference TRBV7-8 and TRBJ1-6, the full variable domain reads GAGVSQSPRYKVAKRGQDVALRCDPISGHVSLFWYQQALGQGPEFLTYFQNEAQLDKSGLPSDRFFAERPEGSVSTLKIQRTQQEDSAVYLCASSLSGTYGSPLHFGNGTRLTVT.

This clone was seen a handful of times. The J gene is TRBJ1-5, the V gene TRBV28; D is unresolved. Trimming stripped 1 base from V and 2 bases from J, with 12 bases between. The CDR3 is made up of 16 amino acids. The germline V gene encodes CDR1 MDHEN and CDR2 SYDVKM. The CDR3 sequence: CASSLFVGSGNQPQHF. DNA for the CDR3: TGTGCCAGCAGTTTATTTGTCGGCAGTGGCAATCAGCCCCAGCATTTT.

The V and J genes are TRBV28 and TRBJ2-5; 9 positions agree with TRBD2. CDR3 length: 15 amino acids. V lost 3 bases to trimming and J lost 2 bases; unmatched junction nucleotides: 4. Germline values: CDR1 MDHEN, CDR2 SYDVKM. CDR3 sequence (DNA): TGTGCCAGCAGTTTCGGCGGGAGGGCACAAGAGACCCAGTACTTC. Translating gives CASSFGGRAQETQYF. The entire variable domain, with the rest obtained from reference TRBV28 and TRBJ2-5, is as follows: DVKVTQSSRYLVKRTGEKVFLECVQDMDHENMFWYRQDPGLGLRLIYFSYDVKMKEKGDIPEGYSVSREKKERFSLILESASTNQTSMYLCASSFGGRAQETQYFGPGTRLLVL.

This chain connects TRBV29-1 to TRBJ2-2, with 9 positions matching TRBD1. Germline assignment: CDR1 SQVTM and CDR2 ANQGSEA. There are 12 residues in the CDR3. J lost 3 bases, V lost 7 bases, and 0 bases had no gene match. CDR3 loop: CSGDRDTGELFF. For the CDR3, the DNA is TGCAGCGGGGACAGGGACACCGGGGAGCTGTTTTTT.

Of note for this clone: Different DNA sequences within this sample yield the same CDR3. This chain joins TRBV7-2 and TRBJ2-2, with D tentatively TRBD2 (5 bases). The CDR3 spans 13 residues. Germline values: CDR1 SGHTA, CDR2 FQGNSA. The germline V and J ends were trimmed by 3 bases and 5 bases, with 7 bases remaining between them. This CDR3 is CASSFRGTGELFF. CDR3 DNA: TGTGCCAGCAGCTTCAGAGGGACCGGGGAGCTGTTTTTT.

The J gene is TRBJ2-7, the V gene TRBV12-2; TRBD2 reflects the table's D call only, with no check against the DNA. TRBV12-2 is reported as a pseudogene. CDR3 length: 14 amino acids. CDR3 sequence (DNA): TGTGCAAGTCGCTTTCTACGGGGCTCCTACGAGCAGTACTTC. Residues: CASRFLRGSYEQYF.

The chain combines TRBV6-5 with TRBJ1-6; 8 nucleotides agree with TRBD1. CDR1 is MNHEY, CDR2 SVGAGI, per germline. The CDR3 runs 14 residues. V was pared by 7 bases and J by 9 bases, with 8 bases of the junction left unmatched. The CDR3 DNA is TGTGCCAGCACGGGAGTACAGGGGGGTTCACCCCTCCACTTT. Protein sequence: CASTGVQGGSPLHF.

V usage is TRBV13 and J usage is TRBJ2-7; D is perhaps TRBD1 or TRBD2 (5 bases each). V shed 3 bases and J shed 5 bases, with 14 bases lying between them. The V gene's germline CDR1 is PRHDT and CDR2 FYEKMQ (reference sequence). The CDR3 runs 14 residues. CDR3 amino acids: CASSLGRGIDEQYF. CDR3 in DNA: TGTGCCAGCAGCTTGGGACGCGGAATAGACGAGCAGTACTTC.

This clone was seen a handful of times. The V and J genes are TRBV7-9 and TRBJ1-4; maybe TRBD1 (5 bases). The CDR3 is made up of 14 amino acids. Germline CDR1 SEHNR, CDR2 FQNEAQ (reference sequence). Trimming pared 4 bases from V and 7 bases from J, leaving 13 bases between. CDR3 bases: TGTGCCAGCAGCTCGCAGGGTAGTGGTGAAAAACTGTTTTTT. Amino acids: CASSSQGSGEKLFF.

The CDR3 loop is CASSLLRGTGGNGYTF. The DNA for the CDR3 is TGTGCCAGCAGTTTATTGAGGGGGACAGGGGGGAATGGCTACACCTTC. The chain recombines TRBV28 with TRBJ1-2; 11 positions match TRBD1. The CDR3 totals 16 residues. V lost 1 base to trimming and J lost 6 bases; unmatched junction nucleotides: 7. Germline V CDR1 and CDR2: MDHEN, SYDVKM.

The CDR3 reads CASSYNEQFF. In DNA form, the CDR3 reads TGCGCCAGCAGCTACAATGAGCAGTTCTTC. The chain is built from TRBV10-2 and TRBJ2-1; no clear D gene. Germline CDR1 and CDR2: WSHSY and SAAADI. V lost 6 bases, J lost 3 bases, and 0 bases lay in between. The CDR3 has 10 amino acids.

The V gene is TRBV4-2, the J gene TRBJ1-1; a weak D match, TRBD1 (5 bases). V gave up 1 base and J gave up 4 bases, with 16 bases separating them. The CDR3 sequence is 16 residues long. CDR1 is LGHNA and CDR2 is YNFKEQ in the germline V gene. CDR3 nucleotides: TGTGCCAGCAGCCAAGCAGAGGGGCGGGGGAGCACTGAAGCTTTCTTT. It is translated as CASSQAEGRGSTEAFF.